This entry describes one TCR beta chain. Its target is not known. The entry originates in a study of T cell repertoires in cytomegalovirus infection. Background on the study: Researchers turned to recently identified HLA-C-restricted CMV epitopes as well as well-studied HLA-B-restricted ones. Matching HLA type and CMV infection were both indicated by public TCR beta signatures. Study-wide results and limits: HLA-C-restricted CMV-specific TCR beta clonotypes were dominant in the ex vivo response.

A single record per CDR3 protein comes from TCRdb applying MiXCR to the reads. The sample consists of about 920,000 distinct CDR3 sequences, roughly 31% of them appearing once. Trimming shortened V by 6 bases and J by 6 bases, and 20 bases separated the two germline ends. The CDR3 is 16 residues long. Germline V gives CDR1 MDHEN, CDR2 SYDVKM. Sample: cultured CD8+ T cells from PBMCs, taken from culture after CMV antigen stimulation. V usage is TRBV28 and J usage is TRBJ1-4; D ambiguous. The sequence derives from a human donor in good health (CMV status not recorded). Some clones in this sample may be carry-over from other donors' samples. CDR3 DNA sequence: TGTGCCAGCAGCCCTTCCGACGGAGCCGAATATGAAAAACTGTTTTTT. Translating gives CASSPSDGAEYEKLFF.